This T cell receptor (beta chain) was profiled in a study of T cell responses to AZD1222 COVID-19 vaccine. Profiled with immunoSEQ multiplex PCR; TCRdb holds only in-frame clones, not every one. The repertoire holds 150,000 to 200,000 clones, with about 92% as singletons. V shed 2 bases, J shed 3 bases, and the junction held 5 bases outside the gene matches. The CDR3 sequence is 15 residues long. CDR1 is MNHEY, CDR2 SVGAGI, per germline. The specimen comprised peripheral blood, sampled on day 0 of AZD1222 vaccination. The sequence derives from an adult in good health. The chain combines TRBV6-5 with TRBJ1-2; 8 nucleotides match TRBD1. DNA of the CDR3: TGTGCCAGCAGTTACACCGAACAGGGGGACTATGGCTACACCTTC. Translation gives CASSYTEQGDYGYTF.